This T cell receptor beta chain originates from a study of cytomegalovirus exposure and HLA in healthy donors (dated by TCRdb to about 2017). Regarding the research as a whole: According to an earlier analysis of 450 to 650 of the donors, about 190 million T cells yielded 117 million unique TCR beta sequences and around 280 Gb of sequence data. Approximately 300 gigabases of sequencing data and around 88 million unique TCR sequences made up an early release that covered 500 to 700 HLA-typed donors. Of the 350 to 450 genotyped donors, 70% to 90% were placed in the genetic ancestry cluster associated with self-reported Caucasian donors. The study was designed to test whether signatures of past pathogen exposure could be identified by cataloging public T cell receptors. The study used immunosequencing to profile the T cell repertoires of under 700 subjects and linked those repertoires to cytomegalovirus serostatus. Along with the approximately 600-subject first cohort, a separate validation cohort of over 90 different subjects was used. High-throughput TCR immunosequencing, statistical association of individual TCRs with disease status, and machine learning were combined to predict cytomegalovirus infection status. To study patterns of TCR occurrence, a later analysis re-analyzed previously published TCR beta repertoires from under 750 donors and added high-resolution HLA genotyping. In the later analysis, no new phenotypic data were used to find candidate immune exposures; instead, reliance was placed on TCR beta sequences and their occurrence across donors. An earlier analysis of nearly 600 of the donors applied high-throughput TCR beta sequencing to assess whether each TCR beta V gene segment acted as functional or pseudogenic. Alongside the repertoire data, information on donor age, sex, ethnicity and CMV serostatus was compiled. Genome-wide SNP genotypes for about 65% of the roughly 700 donors were used in a later genetic analysis, which treated that subset as a discovery cohort. Every repertoire in the discovery cohort had been generated on one and the same sequencing platform. HLA typing covered class I and class II loci at four-digit resolution. The number of donors typed differed by locus, with 629-630 for A, B, C, DRB1 and DQB1, about 500 for DQA1, about 610 for DPA1, and some 440 for DPB1. A handful of DR-DQ haplotypes were handled as single units for association and clustering because linkage in the cohort was strong. On average, approximately 250,000 unique TCR beta nucleotide sequences were sequenced per donor among roughly 430 genotyped donors of the cohort, with about 19% of those sequences being non-productive. Broader findings and caveats from the paper: In an earlier analysis of around 600 of the donors, most TCR beta V segments were observed in productive rearrangements about 90% or about 30% of the time, broadly matching IMGT annotations. A cluster of highly shared sequence variants was judged likely to be a technical artifact of the sequencing pipeline. In this cohort, only TCR beta chains were sequenced, and detectable features were limited by the absence of alpha or paired-chain data. In a later genetic analysis, a missense DCLRE1C variant was associated with V-gene and J-gene trimming of TCR beta chains, and the association was replicated in an independent cohort. Linkage disequilibrium might explain the correlated functional status among segregating V segments, but an unknown experimental factor could not be ruled out. According to a later analysis, parvovirus B19, influenza, CMV and Epstein-Barr virus appeared linked to several top co-occurrence clusters. Because counts were too low, more than 15 rarely observed V segments, including chromosome 9 orphons, were excluded from the earlier analysis of several hundred of the donors. Specific HLA alleles were associated with more than 15,000 TCR beta sequences at a false discovery rate of 0.05 in a later analysis. The presence/absence analyses assumed that sequencing depth was roughly uniform across donors, and that assumption may not be true. According to a later analysis, most CMV-associated TCR beta chains appeared to be HLA-restricted, and the HLA associations seemed to be driven largely by CMV exposure. A later analysis found that HLA-associated TCR beta chains were more clonally expanded and had lower generation probabilities than equally common non-associated chains. A later genetic analysis reported fewer N-insertions in productive TCRs among donors in an Asian-associated ancestry cluster than the roughly 700-donor mean. Because HLA typing was unavailable for some donors at each locus, only the typed subset was used in association tests. The authors suggested that the approach could potentially be extended to other disease states and immunological phenotypes. Because the 87-base-pair reads could not distinguish some IMGT-functional V segments, including TRBV6-2 and TRBV6-3, those segments were excluded. Assigning TCR associations to individual alleles was difficult when HLA alleles, especially DR and DQ, strongly co-occurred. A further reported finding was that TCR beta sequences accurately predicted the HLA-A and HLA-B alleles for most subjects in the first cohort. Most TCR sequences were seen in very few donors, while some public TCRs were found in many individuals. In both the original and validation cohorts, the classifier was reported to diagnose cytomegalovirus status with high specificity and sensitivity. In the study, 150 to 200 TCR beta chains were listed as associated with cytomegalovirus. Immune exposure information for the cohort was limited to CMV serostatus. In a later analysis, TCR association rates were found to vary across HLA loci, with the most associated TCRs seen for DRB1 alleles and the fewest for HLA-C alleles. Three of the identified cytomegalovirus-associated TCR beta chains were confirmed in vitro to be specific for cytomegalovirus antigens.

In total, 600 or so healthy bone marrow donors made up the cohort. At the time of sampling, every cohort member was nominally healthy, though immune exposures that went unrecorded were likely present. The donor tested CMV seronegative and was one of the 352 seronegative cohort members. Every donor gave a peripheral blood sample, and the peripheral blood mononuclear cells from that sample were used for TCR beta sequencing. Genomic DNA was extracted from the blood cell samples with the Qiagen DNeasy Blood Extraction Kit. Library generation was performed with the immunoSEQ multiplex PCR assay. For the multiplex PCR, a mixture combining 60 forward primers for TCR Vbeta segments and 13 reverse primers for TCR Jbeta segments was used. The CDR3 region of rearranged TCR beta genes was amplified from genomic DNA by a multiplex PCR assay. The amplified TCR beta libraries were sequenced on the Illumina HiSeq System as 87-base-pair reads. In the original analysis: A later analysis counted some 74 million unique TCR beta chains across the approximately 700 repertoires, and approximately 11 million of these chains were shared by at least two donors. A nearest-neighbor algorithm error-corrected the raw reads and collapsed the reads into unique sequences, merging closely related sequences to remove PCR and sequencing errors. Alignment of CDR3 sequences to IMGT reference sequences was used to assign V, D and J gene segments. For a sequence to be retained, a match of at least six nucleotides was required to both a V gene segment and a J gene segment. Rearrangements were classified as productive when the CDR3 lacked stop codons and remained in frame with V and J, and all other rearrangements were classified as non-productive. Following IMGT convention, CDR3 was defined as the stretch from the second conserved V-encoded cysteine to the conserved J-encoded phenylalanine. In an earlier analysis of some 550 of the donors, sequences lacking an unambiguous match to a single V gene segment were excluded. In an earlier analysis of around 590 of the donors, a V segment was called functional when productive rearrangements were above 56.7%, and segregating when the standard deviation between donors exceeded 5%. To diagnose cytomegalovirus status from the catalog of TCR beta chain sequences, a statistical classification framework was built. In a later analysis, TCR nucleotide sequences were compared against IMGT/GENE-DB human TR gene sequences so that V and J genes could be assigned. A later analysis assigned CDR3 sequences and most-parsimonious VDJ recombination scenarios with the TCRdist pipeline. A later analysis defined each TCR beta chain by its CDR3 amino acid sequence plus V-gene family, and excluded reads lacking a unique V-gene family. In a later analysis, 450 to 600 highly shared, low-generation-probability nucleotide sequences were removed to address suspected cross-contamination and a sequencing artifact. For each public chain, a later analysis derived a clonal expansion index from normalized ranks of inferred template counts within each repertoire. In a later analysis, generation probabilities were computed with a VDJ recombination model fitted to out-of-frame rearrangements, and the resulting probabilities were checked against IGoR. In a later analysis, TCR-TCR, TCR-HLA and TCR-CMV co-occurrence was scored with hypergeometric tests, and a repertoire-size bias correction was applied to TCR pairs. A later analysis estimated false discovery rates by permuting HLA or CMV assignments 20 times. A later analysis grouped co-occurring TCRs with DBSCAN, adding TCRdist sequence similarity when clustering within HLA-allele-positive subsets. For co-occurrence clustering, repertoires with fewer than 30,000 or more than 120,000 public chains were excluded, along with several repertoires with anomalous nucleotide sharing. Drawn from immuneACCESS, this table holds only the in-frame rearrangements with V and J called that TCRdb kept. Clones are partly lost; checked studies trace under half to an unresolved V gene and leave the rest unexplained. V and J calls and clone size follow that table, whereas D and trimming were derived from the DNA. The sample profile shows 150,000 or so clones; approximately 72% of them were found once. The top ten constitute 2.8% of the sample.

This clone has just a few counts. This receptor's antigen is unknown. No qualities accompany the bases; no much larger clone lies one base away. From cysteine to phenylalanine, the CDR3 is 14 amino acids long. The read is trimmed to its CDR3 DNA, 42 bases read in frame from base 1. The trim is 7 bases for V and 5 bases for J, with a gap of 16 bases between the germline ends. CDR1 and CDR2 are drawn from the germline V gene: SGHAT, FQNNGV. This sequence originates from a man between 18 and 35 years old in good health and CMV-seronegative. The V and J segments used are TRBV11-2 and TRBJ2-3; the D segment could be TRBD2, given 6 matching bases. Sequencing used PBMCs. At the DNA level, the sequence is TGTGCCAGCACCCCGGGGGACCCCGGAGATACGCAGTATTTT. It translates as CASTPGDPGDTQYF.